This entry features one TCR beta chain sequence. Its cognate antigen is unknown. V gave up 6 bases and J gave up 2 bases; unmatched junction bases: 11. CDR3 size: 16 residues. Germline loops: CDR1 SGHRS, CDR2 YFSETQ. The data are from a study of T cell responses to AZD1222 COVID-19 vaccine. Study-level results: Within unmutated variant regions lay the reported targets of nearly half of spike-specific TCRs. Donors were largely white British and mainly female; clonal diversity was possibly underestimated.

Repertoires were generated with immunoSEQ multiplex PCR, while TCRdb's copy carries only in-frame clones and drops some. The data show 100,000 to 150,000 clones, 87% seen once. This chain links TRBV5-1 with TRBJ2-7; TRBD2 agrees at 10 bases. This receptor was taken from an adult in good health. Material: peripheral blood, obtained on day 0 of AZD1222 vaccination. CDR3 protein: CASTETLAGGTYEQYF. DNA for the CDR3: TGCGCCAGCACCGAAACCTTAGCGGGGGGCACCTACGAGCAGTACTTC.